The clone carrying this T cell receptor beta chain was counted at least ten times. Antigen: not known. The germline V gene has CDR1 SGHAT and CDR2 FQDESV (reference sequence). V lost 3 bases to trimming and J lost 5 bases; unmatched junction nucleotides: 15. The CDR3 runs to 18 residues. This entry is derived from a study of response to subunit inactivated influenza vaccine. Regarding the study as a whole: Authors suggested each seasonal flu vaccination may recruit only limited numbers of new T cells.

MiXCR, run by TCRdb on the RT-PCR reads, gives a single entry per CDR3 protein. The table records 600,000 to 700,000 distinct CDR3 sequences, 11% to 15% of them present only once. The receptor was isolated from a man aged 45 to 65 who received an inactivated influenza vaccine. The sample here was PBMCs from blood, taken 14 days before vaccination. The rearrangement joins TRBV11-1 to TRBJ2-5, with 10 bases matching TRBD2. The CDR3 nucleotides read TGTGCCAGCAGCTTTATCCTTCTAGCGGGAGATCCTGGGGAGACCCAGTACTTC. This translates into CASSFILLAGDPGETQYF. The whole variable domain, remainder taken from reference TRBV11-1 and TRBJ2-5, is EAEVAQSPRYKITEKSQAVAFWCDPISGHATLYWYRQILGQGPELLVQFQDESVVDDSQLPKDRFSAERLKGVDSTLKIQPAELGDSAMYLCASSFILLAGDPGETQYFGPGTRLLVL.